This TCR beta chain was sequenced during a study of breast tumors, draining lymph nodes, adjacent tissues. TCRdb redid the calling of the multiplex PCR reads with MiXCR, one entry per CDR3 protein. The table lists 150,000 to 200,000 distinct CDR3 sequences, around a third of them singletons, with about 4% in the top ten. The CDR3 spans 15 residues. Per germline, CDR1 LNHDA and CDR2 SQIVND (reference sequence). Samples came from axillary lymph nodes draining the breast cancer. General observations from the study: Luminal-like breast cancer showed significantly greater tumor-nontumor repertoire similarity than basal-like breast cancer did. Data fit most tumor T cells coming from lymph node, expanding in tumor.

Comment on this clonotype: What it binds is unknown. The junction and the germline gene differ at one end; a read error may be behind it.

The chain is built from TRBV19 and TRBJ1-1; 12 bases are a match to TRBD1. The sample was axillary lymph node tissue. The source is a female donor with breast cancer. Some clones in this sample may be carry-over from other donors' samples. This CDR3 is CAGSSGQGARTEAFF. The CDR3 DNA sequence: TGTGCCGGTAGTTCGGGACAGGGGGCGCGCACTGAAGCTTTCTTT.